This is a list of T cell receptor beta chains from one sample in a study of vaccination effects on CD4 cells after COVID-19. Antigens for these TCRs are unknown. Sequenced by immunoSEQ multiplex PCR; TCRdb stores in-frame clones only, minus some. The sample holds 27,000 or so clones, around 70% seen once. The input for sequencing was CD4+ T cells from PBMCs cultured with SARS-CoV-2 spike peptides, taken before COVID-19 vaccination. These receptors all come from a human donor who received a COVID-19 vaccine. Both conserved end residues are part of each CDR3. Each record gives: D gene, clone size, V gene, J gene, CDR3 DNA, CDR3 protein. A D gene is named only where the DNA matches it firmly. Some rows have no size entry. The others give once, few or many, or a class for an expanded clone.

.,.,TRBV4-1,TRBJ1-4,TGCGCCAGCAGCCAAGTAGGACACAATGAAAAACTGTTTTTT,CASSQVGHNEKLFF
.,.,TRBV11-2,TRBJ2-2,TGTGCCAGCAGCTTAGAGCGGACTGCGAACACCGGGGAGCTGTTTTTT,CASSLERTANTGELFF
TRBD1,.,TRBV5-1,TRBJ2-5,TGCGCCAGCACCCTGCATGGACAGGGAGGACAAGAGACCCAGTACTTC,CASTLHGQGGQETQYF
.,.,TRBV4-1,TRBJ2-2,TGCGCCAGCAGCCATTTCTCAGGGAACACCGGGGAGCTGTTTTTT,CASSHFSGNTGELFF
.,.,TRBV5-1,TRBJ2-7,TGCGCCAGCAGACAGGACTTTTACGAGCAGTACTTC,CASRQDFYEQYF
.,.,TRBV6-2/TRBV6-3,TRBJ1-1,TGTGCCAGCAGTTACTCGCAGGGTGCGGCTTTCTTT,CASSYSQGAAFF
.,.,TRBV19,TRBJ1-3,TGTGCCAGTAGCGGACGGAACTCTGGAAACACCATATATTTT,CASSGRNSGNTIYF
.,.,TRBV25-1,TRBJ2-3,TGTGCCAGCAGTGTACCAAACACAGATACGCAGTATTTT,CASSVPNTDTQYF
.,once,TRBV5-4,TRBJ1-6,TGTGCCAGCAGCTATACGTTCCTCGGTCAAAGCTCCTATAATTCACCCCTCCACTTT,CASSYTFLGQSSYNSPLHF
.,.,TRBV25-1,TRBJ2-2,TGTGCCAGCACTCCCAGGGTTAACACCGGGGAGCTGTTTTTT,CASTPRVNTGELFF
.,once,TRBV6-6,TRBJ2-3,TGTGCCAGCAGTCCCGCCGTATGGGAGAAGACAGATACGCAGTATTTT,CASSPAVWEKTDTQYF
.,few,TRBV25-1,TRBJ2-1,TGTGCCAGCACCGCTAGGGACGGGGTTGCCTACAATGAGCAGTTCTTC,CASTARDGVAYNEQFF
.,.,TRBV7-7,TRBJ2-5,TGTGCCAGCAGCTTAGGGCGACAGGTGACCCAAGAGACCCAGTACTTC,CASSLGRQVTQETQYF
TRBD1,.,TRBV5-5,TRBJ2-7,TGTGCCAGCAGCTCCCGACAGGGCTACGAGCAGTACTTC,CASSSRQGYEQYF
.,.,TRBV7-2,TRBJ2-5,TGTGCCAGCAGCCCCCGGGGCGCACAAGAGACCCAGTACTTC,CASSPRGAQETQYF
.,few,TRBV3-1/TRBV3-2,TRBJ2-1,TGTGCCAGCAGCCAAGGTTTGGGGGGGGGCCTCGATGAGCAGTTCTTC,CASSQGLGGGLDEQFF
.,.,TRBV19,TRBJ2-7,TGTGCCAACTTTAAGGTACGGATAGACTACGAGCAGTACTTC,CANFKVRIDYEQYF
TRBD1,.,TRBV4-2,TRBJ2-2,TGTGCCAGCAGCCAGGCCGACAGGGCCACCGGGGAGCTGTTTTTT,CASSQADRATGELFF